This T cell receptor beta chain was captured by sequencing in a study of T cell repertoires in cytomegalovirus infection. Background on the study: Based on public TCR beta signatures, there were indications of CMV infection and of a matching HLA type.

CDR3 size: 13 residues. V gave up 6 bases and J gave up 8 bases; unmatched junction bases: 9. Germline V lookup: CDR1 LGHNT, CDR2 FRNRAP. As concerns this clonotype: Its antigen remains unknown.

General observations from the study: Based on cumulative public TCR beta family frequency, carriers of CMV plus the relevant HLA were identified.

TCRdb re-called the reads through MiXCR, storing one row per CDR3 protein. Here the sample spans approximately 600,000 distinct CDR3 sequences, around 40% being singletons. The chain carries TRBV12-5 and TRBJ1-2, with 7 positions matching TRBD1. The input for sequencing was cultured PBMCs, taken from culture after CMV antigen stimulation. The sequence was collected from a human donor in good health (CMV status not recorded). Some clones in this sample may be carry-over from other donors' samples. CDR3 loop: CASGPGGRGGYTF. The CDR3 DNA follows: TGTGCTAGTGGACCAGGGGGGCGGGGGGGCTACACCTTC. The full variable domain, in which reference TRBV12-5 and TRBJ1-2 provide the parts outside the CDR3, is DARVTQTPRHKVTEMGQEVTMRCQPILGHNTVFWYRQTMMQGLELLAYFRNRAPLDDSGMPKDRFSAEMPDATLATLKIQPSEPRDSAVYFCASGPGGRGGYTFGSGTRLTVV.